This T cell receptor (beta chain) was sequenced during a study of T cells in Graves' hyperthyroidism and ophthalmopathy. On the study more broadly: At initial diagnosis, before any treatment had begun, peripheral blood was obtained.

Across 18 months, stable Graves' hyperthyroidism was marked by no progression to ophthalmopathy. Hyperthyroidism in the patients, aged 18 to 65, was newly diagnosed and under 2 months in duration. Not enrolled were patients with uncontrolled infection, other autoimmune disease, pregnancy or lactation. Using RNA transcripts as the source, TCR beta CDR3 regions were amplified. First-round RT-PCR of the TCR CDR3 relied on the HTBI primer set. TCRdb re-derived calls from the multiplex PCR reads in MiXCR, one entry per CDR3 protein. The data show around 440,000 distinct CDR3 sequences, 15% to 17% seen once. The germline CDR1 and CDR2 sequences are SQVTM and ANQGSEA. V was shortened by 3 bases and J by 4 bases, with 12 bases between the two germline ends. This CDR3 spans 13 amino acids.

Sample: blood. The chain carries TRBV29-1 and TRBJ1-1; tentative D call: TRBD1 (6 bases). The TCR originated in a woman between 18 and 29 years old with Graves' hyperthyroidism. Written as DNA, the CDR3 is TGCAGCGTTGACGGGGGCGCGTCCACTGAAGCTTTCTTT. Protein: CSVDGGASTEAFF.